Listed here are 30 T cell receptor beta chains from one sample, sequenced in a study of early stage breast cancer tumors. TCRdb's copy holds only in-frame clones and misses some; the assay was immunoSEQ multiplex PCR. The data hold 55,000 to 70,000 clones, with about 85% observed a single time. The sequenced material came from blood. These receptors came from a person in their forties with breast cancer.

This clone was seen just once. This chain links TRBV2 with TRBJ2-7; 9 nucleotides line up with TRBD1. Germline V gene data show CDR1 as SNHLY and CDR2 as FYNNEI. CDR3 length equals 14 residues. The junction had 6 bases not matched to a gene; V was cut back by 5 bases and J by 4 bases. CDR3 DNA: TGTGCCAGCAGTTTACAGGGGGCGCGGTACGAGCAGTACTTC. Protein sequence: CASSLQGARYEQYF.

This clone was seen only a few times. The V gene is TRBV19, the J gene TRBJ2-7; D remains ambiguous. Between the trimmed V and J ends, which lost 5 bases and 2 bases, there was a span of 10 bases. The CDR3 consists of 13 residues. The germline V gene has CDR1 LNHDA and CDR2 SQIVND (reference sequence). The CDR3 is CASSPRLAYEQYF. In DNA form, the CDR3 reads TGTGCCAGTAGTCCCAGACTGGCCTACGAGCAGTACTTC.

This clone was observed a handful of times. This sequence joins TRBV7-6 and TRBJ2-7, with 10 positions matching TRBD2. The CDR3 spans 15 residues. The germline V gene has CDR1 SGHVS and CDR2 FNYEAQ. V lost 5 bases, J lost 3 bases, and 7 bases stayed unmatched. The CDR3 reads CASSPWTSGSYEQYF. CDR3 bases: TGTGCCAGCAGCCCCTGGACTAGCGGTAGCTACGAGCAGTACTTC.

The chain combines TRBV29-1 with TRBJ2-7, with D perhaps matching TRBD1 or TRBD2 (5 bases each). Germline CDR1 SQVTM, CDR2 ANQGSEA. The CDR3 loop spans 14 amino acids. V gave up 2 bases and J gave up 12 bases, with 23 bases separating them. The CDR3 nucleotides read TGCAGCGTTGAATGGGCTGGGACGGCGCGCGGGTTGTACTTC. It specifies CSVEWAGTARGLYF.

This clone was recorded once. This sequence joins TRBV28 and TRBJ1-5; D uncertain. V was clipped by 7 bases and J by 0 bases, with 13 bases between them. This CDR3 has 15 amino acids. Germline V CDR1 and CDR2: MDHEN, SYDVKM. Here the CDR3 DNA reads TGTGCCAGCATCCCGAGCCACTATAGCAATCAGCCCCAGCATTTT. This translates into CASIPSHYSNQPQHF.

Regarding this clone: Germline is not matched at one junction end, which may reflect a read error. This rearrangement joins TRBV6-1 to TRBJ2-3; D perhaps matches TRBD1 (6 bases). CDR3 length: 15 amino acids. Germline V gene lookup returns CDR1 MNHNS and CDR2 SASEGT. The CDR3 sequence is CASREGQWSTDTQYF. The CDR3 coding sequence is TGTGCCAGCAGAGAAGGACAGTGGAGCACAGATACGCAGTATTTT.

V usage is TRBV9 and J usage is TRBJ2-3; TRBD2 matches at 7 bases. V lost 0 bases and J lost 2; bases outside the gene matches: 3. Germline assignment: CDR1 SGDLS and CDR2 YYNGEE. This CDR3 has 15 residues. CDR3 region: CASSVGEGLTDTQYF. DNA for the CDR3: TGTGCCAGCAGCGTAGGGGAGGGCCTCACAGATACGCAGTATTTT.

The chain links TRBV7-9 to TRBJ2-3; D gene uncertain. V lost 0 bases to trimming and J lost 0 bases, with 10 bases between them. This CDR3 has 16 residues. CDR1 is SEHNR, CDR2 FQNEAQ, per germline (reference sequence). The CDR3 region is CASSLAYTESTDTQYF. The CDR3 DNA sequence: TGTGCCAGCAGCTTAGCCTACACGGAAAGCACAGATACGCAGTATTTT.

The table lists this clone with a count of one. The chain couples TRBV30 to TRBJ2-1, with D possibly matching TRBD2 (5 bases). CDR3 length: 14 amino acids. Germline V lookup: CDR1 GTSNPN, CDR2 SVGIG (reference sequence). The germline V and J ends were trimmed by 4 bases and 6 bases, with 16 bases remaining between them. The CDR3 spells CAWNPGWQSNEQFF. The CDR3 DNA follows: TGTGCCTGGAATCCGGGGTGGCAAAGCAATGAGCAGTTCTTC.

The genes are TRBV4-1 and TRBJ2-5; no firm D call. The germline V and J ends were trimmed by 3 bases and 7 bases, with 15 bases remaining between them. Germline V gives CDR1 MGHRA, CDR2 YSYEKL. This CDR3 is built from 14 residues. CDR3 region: CASSHPQIWGTQYF. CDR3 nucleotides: TGCGCCAGCAGCCACCCCCAGATCTGGGGGACCCAGTACTTC.

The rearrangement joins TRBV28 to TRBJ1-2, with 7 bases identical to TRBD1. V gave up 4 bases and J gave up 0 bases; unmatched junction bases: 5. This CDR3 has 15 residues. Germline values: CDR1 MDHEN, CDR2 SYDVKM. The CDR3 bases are TGTGCCAGCAGTTCCTCCGGGACAGCTAACTATGGCTACACCTTC. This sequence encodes CASSSSGTANYGYTF.

The CDR3 loop is CASGPGGPRTGELFF. CDR3 sequence (DNA): TGTGCTAGTGGCCCGGGGGGACCACGCACCGGGGAGCTGTTTTTT. V is TRBV12-5 and J is TRBJ2-2; 7 bases align to TRBD2. V was pared by 6 bases and J by 4 bases, with 8 bases of the junction left unmatched. Germline V gene data show CDR1 as LGHNT and CDR2 as FRNRAP. The CDR3 is 15 residues long.

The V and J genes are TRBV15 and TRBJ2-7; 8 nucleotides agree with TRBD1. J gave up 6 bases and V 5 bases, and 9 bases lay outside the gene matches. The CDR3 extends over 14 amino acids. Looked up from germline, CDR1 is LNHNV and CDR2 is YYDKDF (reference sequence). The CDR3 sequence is CATSAGGQASEQYF. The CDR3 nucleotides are TGTGCCACCAGCGCAGGGGGACAGGCGAGCGAGCAGTACTTC.

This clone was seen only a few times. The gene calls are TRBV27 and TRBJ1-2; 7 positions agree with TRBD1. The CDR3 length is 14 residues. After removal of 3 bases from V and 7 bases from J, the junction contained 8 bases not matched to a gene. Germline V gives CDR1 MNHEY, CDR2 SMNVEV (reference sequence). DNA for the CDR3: TGTGCCAGCAGTTTGCACAGGGGAGAATTTGGCTACACCTTC. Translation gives CASSLHRGEFGYTF.

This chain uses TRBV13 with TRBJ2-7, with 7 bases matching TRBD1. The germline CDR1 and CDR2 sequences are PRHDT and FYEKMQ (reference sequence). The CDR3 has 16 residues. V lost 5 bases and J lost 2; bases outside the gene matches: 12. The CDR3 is CASSANPGTDTYEQYF. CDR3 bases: TGTGCCAGCAGCGCCAACCCCGGGACAGATACCTACGAGCAGTACTTC.

This CDR3 reads CSVERRMNTEAFF. The CDR3 DNA follows: TGCAGCGTTGAAAGAAGGATGAACACTGAAGCTTTCTTT. V is TRBV29-1 and J is TRBJ1-1; D uncertain. The V gene lost 2 bases and the J gene lost 0 bases, with 7 bases spanning the gap. CDR1 SQVTM and CDR2 ANQGSEA come from the germline V gene. The CDR3 consists of 13 residues.

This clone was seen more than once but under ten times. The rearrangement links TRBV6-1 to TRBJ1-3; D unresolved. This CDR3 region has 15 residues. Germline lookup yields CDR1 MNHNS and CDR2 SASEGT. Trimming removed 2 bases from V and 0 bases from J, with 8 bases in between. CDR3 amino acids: CASSESIRSGNTIYF. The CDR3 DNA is TGTGCCAGCAGTGAATCGATACGCTCTGGAAACACCATATATTTT.

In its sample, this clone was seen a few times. CDR3 protein: CASKSPGYEQYF. As DNA, the CDR3 is TGTGCCAGCAAATCGCCGGGCTACGAGCAGTACTTC. The genes are TRBV28 and TRBJ2-7, with no clear D. CDR3 length: 12 residues. Germline CDR1 reads MDHEN; CDR2 reads SYDVKM. V gave up 7 bases and J gave up 3 bases, with 10 bases separating them. Filled out from reference TRBV28 and TRBJ2-7, the complete variable domain reads DVKVTQSSRYLVKRTGEKVFLECVQDMDHENMFWYRQDPGLGLRLIYFSYDVKMKEKGDIPEGYSVSREKKERFSLILESASTNQTSMYLCASKSPGYEQYFGPGTRLTVT.

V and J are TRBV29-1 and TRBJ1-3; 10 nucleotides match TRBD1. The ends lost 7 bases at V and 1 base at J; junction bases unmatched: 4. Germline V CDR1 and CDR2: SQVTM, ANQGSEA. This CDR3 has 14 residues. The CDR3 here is CSALDRGSGNTIYF. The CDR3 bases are TGCAGCGCCCTGGACAGGGGGTCTGGAAACACCATATATTTT. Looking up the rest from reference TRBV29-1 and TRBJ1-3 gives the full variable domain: SAVISQKPSRDICQRGTSLTIQCQVDSQVTMMFWYRQQPGQSLTLIATANQGSEATYESGFVIDKFPISRPNLTFSTLTVSNMSPEDSSIYLCSALDRGSGNTIYFGEGSWLTVV.

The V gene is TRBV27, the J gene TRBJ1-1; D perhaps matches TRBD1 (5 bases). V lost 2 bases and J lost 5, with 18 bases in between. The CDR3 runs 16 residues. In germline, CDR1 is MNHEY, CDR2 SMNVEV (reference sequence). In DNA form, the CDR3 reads TGTGCCAGCAGTTTAGGGGGTAGCGTGGTATCGACTGAAGCTTTCTTT. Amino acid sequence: CASSLGGSVVSTEAFF.

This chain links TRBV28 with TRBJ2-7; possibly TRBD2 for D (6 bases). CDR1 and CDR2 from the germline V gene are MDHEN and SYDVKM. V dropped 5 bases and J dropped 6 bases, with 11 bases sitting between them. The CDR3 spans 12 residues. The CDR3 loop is CASSRRGSEQYF. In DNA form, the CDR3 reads TGTGCCAGCAGTCGCCGGGGGAGCGAGCAGTACTTC.

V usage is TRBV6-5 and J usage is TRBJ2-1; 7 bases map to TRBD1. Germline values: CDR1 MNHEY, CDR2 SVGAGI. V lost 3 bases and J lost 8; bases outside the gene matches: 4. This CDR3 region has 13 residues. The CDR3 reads CASSYDREHEQFF. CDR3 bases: TGTGCCAGCAGTTATGACAGGGAACATGAGCAGTTCTTC.

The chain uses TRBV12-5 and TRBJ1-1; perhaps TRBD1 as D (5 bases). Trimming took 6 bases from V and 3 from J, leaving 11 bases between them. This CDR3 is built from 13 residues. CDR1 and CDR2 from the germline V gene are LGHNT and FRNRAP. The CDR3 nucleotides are TGTGCTAGTGGATTCGGGGGGGACACTGAAGCTTTCTTT. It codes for CASGFGGDTEAFF.

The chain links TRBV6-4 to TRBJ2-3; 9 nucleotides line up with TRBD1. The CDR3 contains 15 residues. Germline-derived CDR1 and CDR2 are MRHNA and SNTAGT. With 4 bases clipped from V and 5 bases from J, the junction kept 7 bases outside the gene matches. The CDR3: CASSASGTGRDTQYF. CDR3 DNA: TGTGCCAGCAGTGCCTCCGGGACAGGGAGAGATACGCAGTATTTT.

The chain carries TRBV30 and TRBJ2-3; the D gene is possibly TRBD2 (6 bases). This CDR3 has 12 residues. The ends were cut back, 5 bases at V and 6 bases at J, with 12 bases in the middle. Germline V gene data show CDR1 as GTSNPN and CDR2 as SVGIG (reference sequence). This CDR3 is CAWAEGLDTQYF. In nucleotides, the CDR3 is TGTGCCTGGGCGGAGGGCCTTGATACGCAGTATTTT. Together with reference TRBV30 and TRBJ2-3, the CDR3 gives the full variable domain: SQTIHQWPATLVQPVGSPLSLECTVEGTSNPNLYWYRQAAGRGLQLLFYSVGIGQISSEVPQNLSASRPQDRQFILSSKKLLLSDSGFYLCAWAEGLDTQYFGPGTRLTVL.

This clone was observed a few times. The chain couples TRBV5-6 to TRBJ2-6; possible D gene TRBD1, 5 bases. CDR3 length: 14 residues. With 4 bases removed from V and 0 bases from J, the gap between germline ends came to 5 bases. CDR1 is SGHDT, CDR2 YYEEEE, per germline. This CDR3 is CASSDSSGANVLTF. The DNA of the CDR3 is TGTGCCAGCAGCGACAGCTCTGGGGCCAACGTCCTGACTTTC.

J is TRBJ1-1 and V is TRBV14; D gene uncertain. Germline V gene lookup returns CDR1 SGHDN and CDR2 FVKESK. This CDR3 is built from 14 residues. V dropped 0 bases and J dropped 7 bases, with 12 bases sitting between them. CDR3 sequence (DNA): TGTGCCAGCAGCCAAGACAACCTGAAGGGTGAAGCTTTCTTT. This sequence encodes CASSQDNLKGEAFF.

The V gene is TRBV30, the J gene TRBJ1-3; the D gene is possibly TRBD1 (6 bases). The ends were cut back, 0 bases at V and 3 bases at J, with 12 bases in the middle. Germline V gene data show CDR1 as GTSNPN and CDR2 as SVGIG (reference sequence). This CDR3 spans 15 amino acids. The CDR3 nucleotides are TGTGCCTGGAGTGTATCCGGGGGGCTTGGAAACACCATATATTTT. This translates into CAWSVSGGLGNTIYF.

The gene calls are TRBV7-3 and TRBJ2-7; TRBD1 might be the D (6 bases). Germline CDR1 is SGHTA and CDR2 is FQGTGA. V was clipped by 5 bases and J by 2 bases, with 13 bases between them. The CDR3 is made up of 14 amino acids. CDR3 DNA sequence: TGTGCCAGCAGCGCCGGGACAAATACCTACGAGCAGTACTTC. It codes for CASSAGTNTYEQYF.

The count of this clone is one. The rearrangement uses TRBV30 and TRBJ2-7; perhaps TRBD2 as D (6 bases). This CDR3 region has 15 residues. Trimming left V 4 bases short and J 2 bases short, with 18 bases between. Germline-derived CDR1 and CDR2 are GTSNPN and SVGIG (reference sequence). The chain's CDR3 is CAWTEQGRLAYEQYF. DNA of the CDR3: TGTGCCTGGACCGAACAAGGAAGACTAGCCTACGAGCAGTACTTC.